This TCR beta chain was obtained from a study of T cell responses to AZD1222 COVID-19 vaccine. Study-wide findings and caveats: Once two AZD1222 doses were given, Spike-specific TCR breadth and depth went up. There were mostly white British donors and more females than males, and clonal diversity was possibly underestimated. Repertoires were obtained only post-peak T cell response.

For this clone: Its antigen is as yet unknown.

CDR1 is MNHEY and CDR2 is SVGAGI in the germline V gene. Trimming removed 2 bases at V and 4 bases at J, with 11 bases between. The CDR3 length is 14 residues. Here immunoSEQ multiplex PCR was the method, and the copy in TCRdb shows in-frame clones only, minus some. The data hold around 100,000 clones, with roughly 91% observed a single time. Sequenced here: peripheral blood, sampled on day 0 of AZD1222 vaccination. The chain employs TRBV6-5 and TRBJ1-2, with a weak D call TRBD1 (6 bases). This clonotype was sampled from an adult in good health. CDR3 sequence (DNA): TGTGCCAGCAGTTACGAGGGGGTAGGCTATGGCTACACCTTC. As protein: CASSYEGVGYGYTF.